This T cell receptor beta chain was sequenced in a study of early T cells in non-severe SARS-CoV-2 infection. Across the whole study: It was bulk RNA from unsorted whole blood that was sequenced, and the chains were unpaired.

In its sample, this clonotype ranks as medium-sized. TCRdb reprocessed the 5' RACE reads with MiXCR, giving one entry per CDR3 protein. The sample holds tens of thousands of distinct CDR3 sequences, about 4.5% seen once. CDR1 and CDR2 from the germline V gene are MNHEY and SMNVEV (reference sequence). The CDR3 runs to 16 residues. V was pared by 1 base and J by 3 bases, with 5 bases of the junction left unmatched. The rearrangement uses TRBV27 and TRBJ2-1; TRBD1 aligns across 8 bases. This clonotype was obtained from an adult who was a healthcare worker with PCR-confirmed SARS-CoV-2 infection or an uninfected control (not recorded which). Sequenced: whole blood. The CDR3 nucleotides read TGTGCCAGCAGTTTATTAGAGACAGGGGTCTACAATGAGCAGTTCTTC. Its translation: CASSLLETGVYNEQFF.